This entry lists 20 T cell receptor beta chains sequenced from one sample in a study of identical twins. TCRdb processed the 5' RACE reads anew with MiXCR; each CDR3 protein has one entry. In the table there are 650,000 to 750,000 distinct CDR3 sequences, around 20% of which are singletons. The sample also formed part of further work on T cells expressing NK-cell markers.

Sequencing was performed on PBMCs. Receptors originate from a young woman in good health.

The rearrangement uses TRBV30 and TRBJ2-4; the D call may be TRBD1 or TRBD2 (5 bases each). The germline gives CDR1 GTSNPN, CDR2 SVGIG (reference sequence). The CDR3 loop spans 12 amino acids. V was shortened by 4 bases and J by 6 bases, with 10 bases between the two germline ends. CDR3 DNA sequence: TGTGCCTGGACCGGGACGGGAAACATTCAGTACTTC. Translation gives CAWTGTGNIQYF.

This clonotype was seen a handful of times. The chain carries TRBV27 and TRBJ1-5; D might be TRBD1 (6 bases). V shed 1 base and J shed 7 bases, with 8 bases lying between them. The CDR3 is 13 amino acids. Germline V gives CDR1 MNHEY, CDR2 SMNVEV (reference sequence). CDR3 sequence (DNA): TGTGCCAGCAGTTTATTGGGGGCGCAGCCCCAGCATTTT. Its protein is CASSLLGAQPQHF.

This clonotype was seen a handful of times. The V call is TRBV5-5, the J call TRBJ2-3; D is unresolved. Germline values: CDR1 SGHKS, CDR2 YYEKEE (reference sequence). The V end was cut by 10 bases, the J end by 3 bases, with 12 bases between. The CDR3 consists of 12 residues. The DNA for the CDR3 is TGTGCCTCCGGACCGAAAACAGATACGCAGTATTTT. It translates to CASGPKTDTQYF. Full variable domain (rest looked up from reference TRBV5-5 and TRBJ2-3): DAGVTQSPTHLIKTRGQQVTLRCSPISGHKSVSWYQQVLGQGPQFIFQYYEKEERGRGNFPDRFSARQFPNYSSELNVNALLLGDSALYLCASGPKTDTQYFGPGTRLTVL.

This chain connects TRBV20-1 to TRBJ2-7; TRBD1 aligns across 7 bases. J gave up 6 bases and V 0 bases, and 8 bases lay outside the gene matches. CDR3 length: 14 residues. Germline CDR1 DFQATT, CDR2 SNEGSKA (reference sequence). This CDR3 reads CSAREGTARSEQYF. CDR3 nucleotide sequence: TGCAGTGCTAGAGAAGGGACAGCGAGGTCCGAGCAGTACTTC.

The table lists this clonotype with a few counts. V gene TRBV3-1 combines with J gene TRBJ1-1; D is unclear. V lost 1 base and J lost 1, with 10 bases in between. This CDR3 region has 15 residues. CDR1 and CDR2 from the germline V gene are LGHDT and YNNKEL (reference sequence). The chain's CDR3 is CASSQGGTANTEAFF. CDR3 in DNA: TGTGCCAGCAGCCAAGGCGGTACGGCGAACACTGAAGCTTTCTTT.

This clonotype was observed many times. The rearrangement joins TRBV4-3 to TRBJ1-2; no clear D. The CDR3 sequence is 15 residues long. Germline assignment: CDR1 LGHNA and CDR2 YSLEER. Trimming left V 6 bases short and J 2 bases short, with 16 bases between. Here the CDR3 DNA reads TGCGCCAGCAGACCGACACTCACAAACAACTATGGCTACACCTTC. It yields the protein CASRPTLTNNYGYTF.

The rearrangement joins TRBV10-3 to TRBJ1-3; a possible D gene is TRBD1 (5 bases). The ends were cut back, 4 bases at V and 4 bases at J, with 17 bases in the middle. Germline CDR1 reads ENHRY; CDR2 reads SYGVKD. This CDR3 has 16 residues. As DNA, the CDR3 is TGTGCCATCAGTGCGGGGAGCGGGGGAGGAGGAAACACCATATATTTT. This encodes CAISAGSGGGGNTIYF.

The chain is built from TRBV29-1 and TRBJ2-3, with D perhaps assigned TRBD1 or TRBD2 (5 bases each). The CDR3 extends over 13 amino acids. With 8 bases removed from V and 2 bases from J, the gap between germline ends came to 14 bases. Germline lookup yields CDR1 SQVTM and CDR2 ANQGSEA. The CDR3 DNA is TGCAGCCCCCGGGACGGGTCCACAGATACGCAGTATTTT. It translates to CSPRDGSTDTQYF.

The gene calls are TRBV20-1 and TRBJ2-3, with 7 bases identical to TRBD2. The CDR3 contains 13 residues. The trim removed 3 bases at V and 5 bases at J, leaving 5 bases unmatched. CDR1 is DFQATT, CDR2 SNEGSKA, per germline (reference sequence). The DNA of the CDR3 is TGCAGTGCTAGCCGGGAGGCGGGAGATACGCAGTATTTT. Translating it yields CSASREAGDTQYF.

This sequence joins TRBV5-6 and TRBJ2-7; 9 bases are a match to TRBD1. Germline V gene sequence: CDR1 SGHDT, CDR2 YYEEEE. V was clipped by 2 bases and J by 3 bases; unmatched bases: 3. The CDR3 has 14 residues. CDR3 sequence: CASSFPGQGYEQYF. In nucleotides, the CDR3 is TGTGCCAGCAGCTTCCCGGGACAGGGCTACGAGCAGTACTTC.

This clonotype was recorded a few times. CDR3 sequence (DNA): TGCAGCGTTAGGGGACTAGCGGGAGATCCGTACGAGCAGTACTTC. Its translation: CSVRGLAGDPYEQYF. This chain links TRBV29-1 with TRBJ2-7; 14 bases line up with TRBD2. This CDR3 has 15 residues. The J segment lost 4 bases and the V segment lost 5 bases, leaving 7 bases of the junction unmatched. Germline CDR1 SQVTM, CDR2 ANQGSEA.

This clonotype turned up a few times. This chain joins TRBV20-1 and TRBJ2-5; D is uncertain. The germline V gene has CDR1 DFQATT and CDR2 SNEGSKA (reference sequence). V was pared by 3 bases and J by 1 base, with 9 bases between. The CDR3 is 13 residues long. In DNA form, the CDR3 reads TGCAGTGCTAGCTCCGACCTCCAAGAGACCCAGTACTTC. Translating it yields CSASSDLQETQYF.

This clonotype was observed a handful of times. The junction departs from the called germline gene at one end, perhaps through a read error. CDR3 sequence: CASSDSDSYTDTQYF. As DNA, the CDR3 is TGTGCCAGCAGTGACTCGGACAGCTACACAGATACGCAGTATTTT. This chain joins TRBV6-5 and TRBJ2-3, with D perhaps TRBD1 (6 bases). Germline assignment: CDR1 MNHEY and CDR2 SVGAGI. The CDR3 spans 15 residues.

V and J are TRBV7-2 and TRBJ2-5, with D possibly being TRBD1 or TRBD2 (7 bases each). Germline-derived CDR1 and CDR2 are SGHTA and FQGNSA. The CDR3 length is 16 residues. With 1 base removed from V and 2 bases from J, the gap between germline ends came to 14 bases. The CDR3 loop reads CASSLGAGGEQETQYF. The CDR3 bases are TGTGCCAGCAGCTTAGGGGCAGGGGGGGAACAAGAGACCCAGTACTTC.

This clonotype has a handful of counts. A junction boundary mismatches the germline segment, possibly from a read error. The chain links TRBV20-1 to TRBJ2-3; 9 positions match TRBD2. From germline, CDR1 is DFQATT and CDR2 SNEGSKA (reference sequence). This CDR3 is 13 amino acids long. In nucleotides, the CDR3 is TGCAGTGCGAGAGGTGGAAGCGGGAGGACGCAGTATTTT. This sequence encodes CSARGGSGRTQYF.

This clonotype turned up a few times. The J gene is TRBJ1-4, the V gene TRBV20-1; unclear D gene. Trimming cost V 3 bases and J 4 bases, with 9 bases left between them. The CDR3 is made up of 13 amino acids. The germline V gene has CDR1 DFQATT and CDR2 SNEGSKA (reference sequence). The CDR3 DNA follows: TGCAGTGCTAGTTACCAGGATAATGAAAAACTGTTTTTT. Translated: CSASYQDNEKLFF.

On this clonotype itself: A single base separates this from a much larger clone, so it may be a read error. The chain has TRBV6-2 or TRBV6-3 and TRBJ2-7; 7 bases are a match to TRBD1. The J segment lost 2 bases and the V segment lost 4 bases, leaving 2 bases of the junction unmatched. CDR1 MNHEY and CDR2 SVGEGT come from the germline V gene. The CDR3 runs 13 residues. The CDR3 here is CASSWGQPYEQYF. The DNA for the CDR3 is TGTGCCAGCAGTTGGGGACAGCCCTACGAGCAGTACTTC.

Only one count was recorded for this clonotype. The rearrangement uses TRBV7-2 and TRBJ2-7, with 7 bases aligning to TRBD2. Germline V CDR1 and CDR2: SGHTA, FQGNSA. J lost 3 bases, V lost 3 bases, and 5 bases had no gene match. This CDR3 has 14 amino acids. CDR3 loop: CASSFRRGIYEQYF. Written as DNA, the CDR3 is TGTGCCAGCAGCTTCAGGCGGGGGATCTACGAGCAGTACTTC.

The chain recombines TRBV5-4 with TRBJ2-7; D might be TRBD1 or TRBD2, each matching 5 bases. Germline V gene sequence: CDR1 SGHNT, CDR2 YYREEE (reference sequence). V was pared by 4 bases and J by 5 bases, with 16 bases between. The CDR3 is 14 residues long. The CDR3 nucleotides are TGTGCCAGCAGCCATTTTCCCGGGGCTGACGAGCAGTACTTC. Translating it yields CASSHFPGADEQYF.

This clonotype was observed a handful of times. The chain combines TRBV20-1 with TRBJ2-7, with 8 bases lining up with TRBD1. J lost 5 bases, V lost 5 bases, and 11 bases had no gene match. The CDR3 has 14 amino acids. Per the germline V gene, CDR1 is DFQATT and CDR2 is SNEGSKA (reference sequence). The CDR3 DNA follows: TGCAGTGCTCGGTTACCAGGGGGCCCTAACGAGCAGTACTTC. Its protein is CSARLPGGPNEQYF.